This T cell receptor beta chain emerged from a study of cytomegalovirus exposure and HLA in healthy donors. The PCR ran on 60 Vbeta and 13 Jbeta primers. Measured with immunoSEQ multiplex PCR; TCRdb has only the in-frame clones, and not every one. The sample comprises roughly 98,000 clones, roughly 70% of which are singletons, and less than 2.5% rests with the top ten. CDR3 length equals 17 residues. Trimming removed 6 bases from V and 9 bases from J; junction bases left unmatched: 15. Germline CDR1 SNHLY, CDR2 FYNNEI. Study-wide findings and caveats: In a later analysis, TCR beta V- and J-gene trimming was associated with a missense DCLRE1C variant. Analyzed later, association rates of TCRs varied across HLA loci, with DRB1 most and HLA-C fewest. Among TCR beta chains of equal frequency, HLA-associated ones were more clonally expanded in a later analysis.

A remark on this clone: Its antigen remains unidentified.

The chain carries TRBV2 and TRBJ2-1, with 12 bases aligning to TRBD2. Source material: PBMCs. This TCR was sampled from a man aged 45-65 years in good health and CMV-seronegative. Here the CDR3 reads CASRATLAGGRSGEQFF. DNA for the CDR3: TGTGCCAGCAGGGCCACCCTAGCGGGGGGGCGGAGCGGTGAGCAGTTCTTC.